This TCR beta chain was sequenced in a study of OX40 agonist ivuxolimab in advanced cancers. Looking at the study overall: Partial response was recorded in three patients: one hepatocellular carcinoma and two cutaneous melanoma cases.

CDR3 length equals 13 residues. Trimming at V came to 5 bases and at J to 7 bases, leaving 7 bases not matched to a gene. CDR1 and CDR2 from the germline V gene are SEHNR and FQNEAQ (reference sequence). Repertoires were generated with immunoSEQ multiplex PCR, while TCRdb's copy carries only in-frame clones and drops some. The sample shows about 74,000 clones, about 86% of them seen only once. The chain joins TRBV7-9 to TRBJ1-2; TRBD1 matches 7 bases. Sequenced material: CD4+ or CD8+ T cells sorted from blood, taken in a trial of the OX40 agonist ivuxolimab. This clonotype originated in an adult with an advanced solid tumor such as melanoma, head and neck, liver or kidney cancer. CDR3: CASSKEGARGYTF. The CDR3 DNA reads as TGTGCCAGCAGCAAAGAGGGGGCGCGTGGCTACACCTTC.